This TCR beta chain was observed in a study of cytomegalovirus exposure and HLA in healthy donors. CDR1 and CDR2 from the germline V gene are MNHNY and SVGAGI (reference sequence). V was shortened by 7 bases and J by 0 bases, with 15 bases between the two germline ends. CDR3 length: 15 amino acids. Primers: 60 Vbeta forward and 13 Jbeta reverse. Only in-frame clones appear in the TCRdb table, and some are missing; sequencing was by immunoSEQ multiplex PCR. Among a few hundred thousand clones, 81% were seen once, and the ten largest hold around 8%. Findings of the study overall: In a later analysis, several top co-occurrence clusters appeared linked to parvovirus B19, influenza, CMV and Epstein-Barr virus. Previous analysis showed most TCR beta V segments were productive about 87% or about 30% of the time. For most TCR sequences rarity was the rule, although some public TCRs occurred in many donors. The study designated 150 or so TCR beta chains cytomegalovirus-associated.

A word on this clone: Antigen: not known.

The sequenced material came from PBMCs. The chain carries TRBV6-6 and TRBJ1-1; tentative D call: TRBD1 (6 bases). The TCR comes from a woman aged 60-75 years in good health and CMV-seropositive. The CDR3 here is CASKETGGLNTEAFF. The CDR3 DNA is TGTGCCAGCAAAGAGACAGGAGGTCTGAACACTGAAGCTTTCTTT.